The T cell receptor beta chain described here comes from a study of Ad26.COV2.S vaccination and SARS-CoV-2 variants. Study-wide results and caveats: Spike-specific TCR breadth was greater in vaccine than placebo recipients. For non-spike TCRs, breadth in vaccine recipients resembled that in placebo recipients. After vaccination, reports described spike-specific CD8+ and CD4+ T cell responses as showing substantial breadth.

This CDR3 has 13 residues. CDR1 is MNHEY, CDR2 SVGAGI, per germline. V shed 0 bases and J shed 2 bases, with 5 bases lying between them. With regard to this clone: Its antigen is not known.

Described treatment: 15 to 20 received Ad26.COV2.S at low or high dose, single or two shots; about 5 received placebo; per-sample allocation not given. Repertoires come from day 63 after the first vaccine or placebo injection. An adult of 18-55 years in Boston served as donor. Using immunoSEQ multiplex PCR, the repertoire was profiled, and TCRdb retains in-frame clones only, with some absent. The sample has about 350,000 clones; about 87% are singletons. Sample: peripheral blood, taken in a trial of Ad26.COV2.S vaccine versus placebo. The sequence derives from a person aged 18-60 years who received the Ad26.COV2.S COVID-19 vaccine or a placebo. This chain links TRBV6-5 with TRBJ2-7, with a tentative D call TRBD2 (5 bases). Written as DNA, the CDR3 is TGTGCCAGCAGTTACTCGGAGGCCTACGAGCAGTACTTC. Translated: CASSYSEAYEQYF.